The source of this TCR beta chain is a study of early T cells in non-severe SARS-CoV-2 infection. The overall study: It was bulk RNA from unsorted whole blood that was sequenced, and the chains were unpaired. Broader study findings: Sequences matched to VDJdb favored anti-spike CD8 responses, while private and CD4 specificities were missed.

Attachment of unique molecular identifiers to individual cDNA molecules was performed. Each CDR3 protein is one row after TCRdb ran MiXCR on the 5' RACE reads. The data contain some 91,000 distinct CDR3 sequences, less than 15% of them seen just once; the ten biggest clones take up approximately 2%. The CDR3 covers 15 residues. Losses at the gene ends were 6 bases for V and 8 bases for J; bases not matched to a gene: 11. Germline V gene lookup returns CDR1 MNHNY and CDR2 SVGAGI (reference sequence). This clonotype was seen more than once but under ten times. The antigen is unknown. The sequencing input was whole blood. The chain recombines TRBV6-6 with TRBJ1-4; 8 nucleotides line up with TRBD1. This clonotype was sampled from an adult who was a healthcare worker with PCR-confirmed SARS-CoV-2 infection or an uninfected control (not recorded which). CDR3 DNA: TGTGCCAGCAGACTACCGGGACAGGCTCAGGAAAAACTGTTTTTT. Translated: CASRLPGQAQEKLFF.